The rows below give T cell receptor beta chains drawn from one sample of a study of OX40 agonist ivuxolimab in advanced cancers. Only in-frame clones appear in the TCRdb table, and some are missing; sequencing was by immunoSEQ multiplex PCR. The table lists about 27,000 clones, about 81% of them singletons. The sequenced sample was CD4+ or CD8+ T cells sorted from blood, obtained in a trial of the OX40 agonist ivuxolimab. The receptors come from an adult with an advanced solid tumor such as melanoma, head and neck, liver or kidney cancer. Each CDR3 is given with its conserved first and last residue. Each record gives: CDR3 length, J gene, D gene, clone size, V gene, CDR3 DNA, CDR3 protein. The D gene is left open where the match is weak. Clone size is shown for a subset of rows, as once, few, many or a class of expanded clone.

15	TRBJ2-7	TRBD2	.	TRBV7-6	TGTGCCAGCAGCGTTAGCGGGTCCCACTCCTACGAGCAGTACTTC	CASSVSGSHSYEQYF
16	TRBJ2-7	.	.	TRBV27	TGTGCCAGCGGCACTTCACTCACCGCGGCCCCTGGGGAGCAGTACTTC	CASGTSLTAAPGEQYF
15	TRBJ1-2	.	.	TRBV6-1	TGTGCCAGCAGTGAAAGGAGACAGAGCTTCTATGGCTACACCTTC	CASSERRQSFYGYTF
17	TRBJ1-1	TRBD1	.	TRBV4-1	TGCGCCAGCAGCCCGCTCGGACAGGGGGCGCAGGACACTGAAGCTTTCTTT	CASSPLGQGAQDTEAFF
14	TRBJ2-7	.	.	TRBV5-5	TGTGCCAGCAGCTTGAGTGGGGGGCAGAACGAGCAGTACTTC	CASSLSGGQNEQYF
16	TRBJ2-7	TRBD2	.	TRBV7-8	TGTGCCAGCAGCTTAGGGTTAGCGGGGCGCTCCTACGAGCAGTACTTC	CASSLGLAGRSYEQYF
15	TRBJ2-3	.	once	TRBV12-5	TGTGCTAGTGGCTCCCCGGACGGCGGCACAGATACGCAGTATTTT	CASGSPDGGTDTQYF
11	TRBJ2-2	.	once	TRBV27	TGTGCCACCCGGAGAGCCGGGGAGCTGTTTTTT	CATRRAGELFF
13	TRBJ1-5	TRBD1	few	TRBV27	TGTGCCAGCAGCTGGACAGGGAGACAGCCCCAGCATTTT	CASSWTGRQPQHF
15	TRBJ2-7	TRBD1	.	TRBV6-6	TGTGCCAGCAGTTACGGGGCAGGGGGAACCTACGAGCAGTACTTC	CASSYGAGGTYEQYF
12	TRBJ2-3	.	.	TRBV27	TGTGCCAGCAGTTTGGGTGGAGATACGCAGTATTTT	CASSLGGDTQYF
16	TRBJ2-3	.	.	TRBV9	TGTGCCAGCAGCCCAAAGGAGGGAGAGAACACAGATACGCAGTATTTT	CASSPKEGENTDTQYF
13	TRBJ2-3	.	.	TRBV4-1	TGCGCCAGCAGCCCTCGGGTGGCAGATACGCAGTATTTT	CASSPRVADTQYF
17	TRBJ2-3	TRBD2	.	TRBV7-6	TGTGCCAGCAGCTTAGTGGTTGCGGGGGGGCCTTCAGATACGCAGTATTTT	CASSLVVAGGPSDTQYF
17	TRBJ2-2	TRBD1	.	TRBV7-3	TGTGCCAGCAGCTTATTGGGGACAGGCTTGCCCACCGGGGAGCTGTTTTTT	CASSLLGTGLPTGELFF
15	TRBJ1-2	.	.	TRBV11-2	TGTGCCAGCAGCTTAGGTGCAGGGCCTAACTATGGCTACACCTTC	CASSLGAGPNYGYTF
17	TRBJ2-3	TRBD1	.	TRBV28	TGTGCCAGCAGTTCGCAACAGGGGGCGGGGGTCACAGATACGCAGTATTTT	CASSSQQGAGVTDTQYF
14	TRBJ1-1	.	.	TRBV4-3	TGCGCCAGCAGCCCTCAAGGAGGGTTGACTGAAGCTTTCTTT	CASSPQGGLTEAFF
13	TRBJ1-1	.	.	TRBV11-2	TGTGCCACCACCCCGGGATGGGTCACTGAAGCTTTCTTT	CATTPGWVTEAFF
15	TRBJ1-3	.	.	TRBV6-6	TGTGCCAGCAGTTGGGACGGACACTCTGGAAACACCATATATTTT	CASSWDGHSGNTIYF
18	TRBJ2-5	TRBD1	once	TRBV7-9	TGTGCCAGCAGCTCTTACTTGGACAGGGGGCTGGGACAAGAGACCCAGTACTTC	CASSSYLDRGLGQETQYF
15	TRBJ2-7	.	.	TRBV5-1	TGCGCCAGCAGCTTAATCGACAGTAGCTCCTACGAGCAGTACTTC	CASSLIDSSSYEQYF
17	TRBJ2-7	TRBD2	.	TRBV10-3	TGTGCCGTCAAGGGACTAGCGGGGGGGAGGAGCTCCTACGAGCAGTACTTC	CAVKGLAGGRSSYEQYF
14	TRBJ2-7	TRBD2	.	TRBV6-1	TGTGCCAGCAGTAAACTAGCGGGAGCTAGCGAGCAGTACTTC	CASSKLAGASEQYF
14	TRBJ2-3	TRBD2	.	TRBV27	TGTGCCAGCAGGCAGCGGGAGATGACAGATACGCAGTATTTT	CASRQREMTDTQYF
13	TRBJ2-1	.	once	TRBV27	TGTGCCAGCAGTTCGGGGAGCTACAATGAGCAGTTCTTC	CASSSGSYNEQFF
16	TRBJ2-1	TRBD2	.	TRBV15	TGTGCCACCAGCGGAACTAGCGGGAGGGCCGACAATGAGCAGTTCTTC	CATSGTSGRADNEQFF
11	TRBJ2-1	.	.	TRBV20-1	TGCAGTGCTAAACCCTACAATGAGCAGTTCTTC	CSAKPYNEQFF
14	TRBJ1-4	.	.	TRBV21-1	TGTGCCAGCAGCAAGGGTAGGGAGAGTGAAAAACTGTTTTTT	CASSKGRESEKLFF
13	TRBJ1-1	.	.	TRBV4-2	TGTGCCAGCAGCCAAGGGGGGAACACTGAAGCTTTCTTT	CASSQGGNTEAFF
14	TRBJ2-5	.	.	TRBV7-9	TGTGCCAGCAGCGGGGGACGGAATCGAGAGACCCAGTACTTC	CASSGGRNRETQYF
15	TRBJ2-1	TRBD2	.	TRBV7-9	TGTGCCAGCAGCCCGGAGGGACTAGCCCCCAATGAGCAGTTCTTC	CASSPEGLAPNEQFF
13	TRBJ2-1	.	.	TRBV4-1	TGCGCCAGCAGCCAAGATCTGGTGGGTGAGCAGTTCTTC	CASSQDLVGEQFF
13	TRBJ2-5	.	few	TRBV30	TGTGCCTGGAGTTCAGGGGATGGGGAGACCCAGTACTTC	CAWSSGDGETQYF
16	TRBJ2-4	.	.	TRBV15	TGTGCCACCAGCAGAGAAGGAACGGGGAAAAAAAACATTCAGTACTTC	CATSREGTGKKNIQYF
14	TRBJ2-1	TRBD2	.	TRBV6-5	TGTGCCAGCAGTCGGCGGGAGTCCTACAATGAGCAGTTCTTC	CASSRRESYNEQFF
15	TRBJ2-7	TRBD1	.	TRBV9	TGTGCCAGCAGCGTAAGCAACAGGGGATCGGGGGAGCAGTACTTC	CASSVSNRGSGEQYF
15	TRBJ2-1	.	.	TRBV5-1	TGCGCCAGCAGCGCAGCTTGGCTTGGCGGGAATGAGCAGTTCTTC	CASSAAWLGGNEQFF
16	TRBJ1-2	.	.	TRBV28	TGTGCCAGCAGTTTGGCCGACTTTAGCCATTTCTATGGCTACACCTTC	CASSLADFSHFYGYTF
15	TRBJ2-1	.	.	TRBV11-1	TGTGCCAGCAGCTTAGCTTGGGACGGACACAATGAGCAGTTCTTC	CASSLAWDGHNEQFF
14	TRBJ2-1	.	.	TRBV4-1	TGCGCCAGCAGCCAAGTTGGGACGCTCAATGAGCAGTTCTTC	CASSQVGTLNEQFF
13	TRBJ2-3	.	.	TRBV9	TGTGCCAGCAGCGTACGACTAGCAGATACGCAGTATTTT	CASSVRLADTQYF
15	TRBJ1-1	.	once	TRBV7-2	TGTGCCAGCAGCTTTTCCCCGGGGGGGAGCACTGAAGCTTTCTTT	CASSFSPGGSTEAFF
13	TRBJ2-1	.	.	TRBV28	TGTGCCAGCAGTTTACCCGGGGTCGATGAGCAGTTCTTC	CASSLPGVDEQFF
14	TRBJ2-1	TRBD1	.	TRBV27	TGTGCCAGCAGTTCCGGGACAGGGGGCAATGAGCAGTTCTTC	CASSSGTGGNEQFF
17	TRBJ1-5	.	.	TRBV9	TGTGCCAGCAGCGTCGGGGGAACAGGTAATAGCAATCAGCCCCAGCATTTT	CASSVGGTGNSNQPQHF
15	TRBJ1-3	.	medium-sized	TRBV5-4	TGTGCCAGCAGCTTAGGTGCGGGGGCTGGAAACACCATATATTTT	CASSLGAGAGNTIYF
11	TRBJ2-7	.	.	TRBV4-2	TGTGCCAGCAGTTTTCGCCACGAGCAGTACTTC	CASSFRHEQYF
14	TRBJ2-1	.	medium-sized	TRBV11-1	TGTGCCAGCAGCTTAGCAGGGAACCACAATGAGCAGTTCTTC	CASSLAGNHNEQFF
17	TRBJ2-1	TRBD2	.	TRBV29-1	TGCAGCGTTGACCGACTAGCGGGACGGAGCTCCTACAATGAGCAGTTCTTC	CSVDRLAGRSSYNEQFF
15	TRBJ2-7	TRBD2	.	TRBV13	TGTGCCAGCAGCTCGGGACTAGCGGGAGTTGAAGAGCAGTACTTC	CASSSGLAGVEEQYF
15	TRBJ1-2	TRBD1	.	TRBV4-1	TGCGCCAGCAGCCTTCGACAGGGGGCCTCCTATGGCTACACCTTC	CASSLRQGASYGYTF
17	TRBJ2-7	TRBD2	.	TRBV7-8	TGTGCCAGCAGCCCAAGCCTTCAGCGGGGGCGGATCTACGAGCAGTACTTC	CASSPSLQRGRIYEQYF